The 10 T cell receptor beta chains below all came from one sample that was sequenced in a study of early T cells in non-severe SARS-CoV-2 infection. TCRdb processed the 5' RACE reads anew with MiXCR; each CDR3 protein has one entry. Among about 45,000 distinct CDR3 sequences, around a tenth were seen once, and the ten largest hold 21%. The sample taken for sequencing was whole blood. These receptors originate from an adult who was a healthcare worker with PCR-confirmed SARS-CoV-2 infection or an uninfected control (not recorded which).

This clonotype was seen at least ten times. V is TRBV5-1 and J is TRBJ1-1; the D gene is possibly TRBD1 (6 bases). Deletions cut 2 bases from V and 1 base from J, with 15 bases between. CDR1 and CDR2 from the germline V gene are SGHRS and YFSETQ. The CDR3 contains 16 residues. CDR3 sequence: CASSFAQGQPNTEAFF. The CDR3 bases are TGCGCCAGCAGCTTCGCCCAGGGGCAGCCGAACACTGAAGCTTTCTTT.

This clonotype was seen a handful of times. The chain carries TRBV4-3 and TRBJ2-5; D is uncertain. The germline CDR1 and CDR2 sequences are LGHNA and YSLEER. The V end lost 0 bases, the J end lost 5 bases, and 13 bases lay between the germline ends. The CDR3 is 15 amino acids. CDR3 sequence: CASSQDPRLTETQYF. As DNA, the CDR3 is TGCGCCAGCAGCCAAGACCCTCGATTAACGGAGACCCAGTACTTC.

This clonotype occurred many times. The chain joins TRBV25-1 to TRBJ2-7; 10 nucleotides match TRBD2. The CDR3 totals 14 residues. CDR1 is MGHDK, CDR2 SYGVNS, per germline. V lost 6 bases, J lost 4 bases, and 6 bases stayed unmatched. The CDR3: CASRASGSVYEQYF. CDR3 DNA sequence: TGTGCCAGCAGGGCTAGCGGGAGTGTTTACGAGCAGTACTTC.

The CDR3 bases are TGTGCCATCAGTGAGTCGGGGGCGAACACTGAAGCTTTCTTT. Protein product: CAISESGANTEAFF. J is TRBJ1-1 and V is TRBV10-3; D possibly corresponds to TRBD1 (6 bases). The CDR3 extends over 14 amino acids. Deletions cut 0 bases from V and 1 base from J, with 6 bases between. CDR1 ENHRY and CDR2 SYGVKD come from the germline V gene.

This clonotype was counted a few times. The V call is TRBV3-1, the J call TRBJ1-2, with a weak D call TRBD1 (5 bases). V lost 0 bases and J lost 6, with 11 bases in between. Per the germline V gene, CDR1 is LGHDT and CDR2 is YNNKEL (reference sequence). The CDR3 runs to 14 residues. Here the CDR3 reads CASSQDQGWDGYTF. The CDR3 DNA reads TGTGCCAGCAGCCAAGATCAGGGCTGGGATGGCTACACCTTC.

In this sample, this clonotype turned up once. A single base separates this from a much larger clone, so it may be a read error. The chain has TRBV6-2 or TRBV6-3 and TRBJ2-3, with a tentative D call TRBD2 (6 bases). Germline V CDR1 and CDR2: MNHEY, SVGEGT. V was pared by 10 bases and J by 4 bases, with 18 bases between. CDR3 length equals 14 residues. The CDR3 DNA reads TGTGCCACCGAACCGGGACTCTCCGCAGATACGCAGTATTTT. Protein sequence: CATEPGLSADTQYF.

This chain connects TRBV6-2 or TRBV6-3 to TRBJ2-1; tentative D call: TRBD2 (6 bases). This CDR3 has 15 amino acids. Germline-derived CDR1 and CDR2 are MNHEY and SVGEGT. Trimming took off 2 bases at V and 0 bases at J, with 8 bases between the two ends. The CDR3 region is CASSYSGPSYNEQFF. In DNA, the CDR3 is TGTGCCAGCAGTTACAGCGGGCCCTCCTACAATGAGCAGTTCTTC.

This clonotype was detected many times. V is TRBV5-6 and J is TRBJ2-3, with D uncertain. V lost 4 bases, J lost 3 bases, and 15 bases lay in between. The CDR3 contains 15 residues. Germline CDR1 SGHDT, CDR2 YYEEEE. The CDR3 protein is CASSPSYGATDTQYF. The CDR3 DNA sequence: TGTGCCAGCAGCCCATCTTACGGAGCGACAGATACGCAGTATTTT.

This clonotype was seen repeatedly, ten times or more. This rearrangement joins TRBV28 to TRBJ1-2; D is perhaps TRBD1 (5 bases). The germline V and J ends were trimmed by 4 bases and 4 bases, with 7 bases remaining between them. The CDR3 is made up of 12 amino acids. CDR1 is MDHEN, CDR2 SYDVKM, per germline. The CDR3 bases are TGTGCCAGCAGTTCTGGGGGCTATGGCTACACCTTC. Protein sequence: CASSSGGYGYTF.

This clonotype was detected only once. The chain joins TRBV6-5 to TRBJ2-2; a possible D gene is TRBD2 (6 bases). The CDR3 sequence is 14 residues long. In germline, CDR1 is MNHEY, CDR2 SVGAGI. V shed 6 bases and J shed 4 bases, with 12 bases lying between them. The CDR3 DNA is TGTGCCAGCAGCCGGGCGGGGCCCACCGGGGAGCTGTTTTTT. It encodes CASSRAGPTGELFF.